What follows are 10 T cell receptor beta chains derived from one specimen sequenced in a study of Ad26.COV2.S vaccination and SARS-CoV-2 variants. As for treatment: around 19 received Ad26.COV2.S at low or high dose, single or two shots; 5 received placebo; per-sample allocation not given. Sample collection was performed on day 63 after the first vaccine or placebo injection. The assay was immunoSEQ multiplex PCR, and TCRdb's table has in-frame clones only and misses some. The table lists roughly 700,000 clones, approximately 88% of them singletons. The sequenced sample was peripheral blood, obtained in a trial of Ad26.COV2.S vaccine versus placebo. These receptors were taken from a person between 18 and 59 years old who received the Ad26.COV2.S COVID-19 vaccine or a placebo.

The sample holds one count of this clone. The rearrangement uses TRBV3-1 (or the pseudogene TRBV3-2) and TRBJ1-5; D is unresolved. The CDR3 is 13 amino acids. The germline V gene has CDR1 LGHDT and CDR2 YNNKEL (reference sequence). V lost 0 bases, J lost 7 bases, and 7 bases lay in between. The chain's CDR3 is CASSQEPAQPQHF. The CDR3 nucleotides read TGTGCCAGCAGCCAAGAACCAGCCCAGCCCCAGCATTTT.

V and J are TRBV11-2 and TRBJ2-7; a weak D match, TRBD2 (5 bases). The CDR3 covers 12 residues. Germline V gene data show CDR1 as SGHAT and CDR2 as FQNNGV. The V gene lost 5 bases and the J gene lost 4 bases, with 9 bases spanning the gap. CDR3 DNA sequence: TGTGCCAGCAGCCCCGGACTGTACGAGCAGTACTTC. Translated, it gives CASSPGLYEQYF. The complete variable domain, with remaining parts taken from reference TRBV11-2 and TRBJ2-7, reads EAGVAQSPRYKIIEKRQSVAFWCNPISGHATLYWYQQILGQGPKLLIQFQNNGVVDDSQLPKDRFSAERLKGVDSTLKIQPAKLEDSAVYLCASSPGLYEQYFGPGTRLTVT.

The V gene is TRBV28, the J gene TRBJ2-1; 13 nucleotides agree with TRBD2. CDR3 length equals 19 residues. Germline V gene lookup returns CDR1 MDHEN and CDR2 SYDVKM. J lost 0 bases, V lost 6 bases, and 11 bases had no gene match. CDR3 protein: CASSPVTSGRIGSYNEQFF. CDR3 bases: TGTGCCAGCAGCCCCGTGACTAGCGGGAGGATAGGCTCCTACAATGAGCAGTTCTTC.

The V and J genes are TRBV7-9 and TRBJ2-5; TRBD1 agrees at 9 bases. The CDR3 sequence is 15 residues long. The trim removed 3 bases at V and 2 bases at J, leaving 4 bases unmatched. Germline values: CDR1 SEHNR, CDR2 FQNEAQ (reference sequence). The CDR3, as DNA: TGTGCCAGCAGCTTGGGGACAGGGTGGCAAGAGACCCAGTACTTC. Its protein is CASSLGTGWQETQYF.

This chain joins TRBV10-3 and TRBJ2-2; D may be TRBD1 or TRBD2 (6 bases each). Germline V CDR1 and CDR2: ENHRY, SYGVKD. CDR3 length: 16 residues. Trimming left V 6 bases short and J 1 base short, with 15 bases between. The CDR3 is CAIRDGGRGNTGELFF. The DNA of the CDR3 is TGTGCCATCAGAGATGGGGGGCGTGGGAACACCGGGGAGCTGTTTTTT.

The J gene is TRBJ1-2, the V gene TRBV6-5; D is unresolved. Trimming stripped 7 bases from V and 4 bases from J, with 16 bases between. The CDR3 runs to 14 residues. Germline V gives CDR1 MNHEY, CDR2 SVGAGI. The CDR3 reads CASTPERQLYGYTF. The CDR3 DNA reads as TGTGCCAGCACCCCAGAACGGCAGCTCTATGGCTACACCTTC.

V gene TRBV14 combines with J gene TRBJ1-6; no clear D gene. The germline gives CDR1 SGHDN, CDR2 FVKESK. Trimming stripped 2 bases from V and 4 bases from J, with 24 bases between. The CDR3 has 20 amino acids. Written as DNA, the CDR3 is TGTGCCAGCAGCCAAAGTTGGCGGAGCGGCGTTGGTCCTTATAATTCACCCCTCCACTTT. Its translation is CASSQSWRSGVGPYNSPLHF. The full variable domain, its missing parts supplied by reference TRBV14 and TRBJ1-6, is EAGVTQFPSHSVIEKGQTVTLRCDPISGHDNLYWYRRVMGKEIKFLLHFVKESKQDESGMPNNRFLAERTGGTYSTLKVQPAELEDSGVYFCASSQSWRSGVGPYNSPLHFGNGTRLTVT.

This chain joins TRBV5-1 and TRBJ2-7, with 9 nucleotides matching TRBD1. Germline lookup yields CDR1 SGHRS and CDR2 YFSETQ. The CDR3 contains 15 residues. The V gene end was trimmed by 0 bases and the J gene end by 5 bases; junction bases not matched to a gene: 6. CDR3: CASSLGGQGFDEQYF. The CDR3 DNA sequence: TGCGCCAGCAGCTTGGGGGGACAGGGATTCGACGAGCAGTACTTC.

The chain links TRBV13 to TRBJ2-1, with 11 positions matching TRBD2. The CDR3 is 17 amino acids. The V gene end was trimmed by 1 base and the J gene end by 4 bases; junction bases not matched to a gene: 6. Germline V gene data show CDR1 as PRHDT and CDR2 as FYEKMQ (reference sequence). CDR3 DNA sequence: TGTGCCAGCAGCTTAGTAGCGGGAGGGGAACAATACAATGAGCAGTTCTTC. Protein sequence: CASSLVAGGEQYNEQFF.

This clone was counted a single time. A read error is possible here, since a much larger clone lies one base away. This chain connects TRBV5-4 to TRBJ1-1; no definite D call. V lost 2 bases to trimming and J lost 1 base, with 6 bases between them. The CDR3 spans 13 residues. Per the germline V gene, CDR1 is SGHNT and CDR2 is YYREEE (reference sequence). CDR3 bases: TGTGCCAGCAGCTTTGAGGGGAACACTGAAGCTTTCTTT. It is translated as CASSFEGNTEAFF.